This TCR beta chain was sequenced during a study of neurological immune-mediated disorders. Many counts were recorded for this clonotype. Germline CDR1 reads MGHRA; CDR2 reads YSYEKL. This CDR3 is built from 17 residues. V gave up 1 base and J gave up 3 bases, with 19 bases separating them. The team produced cDNA through 5'RACE using 10-nucleotide random UMIs. TCRdb analysed the 5' RACE reads with MiXCR anew, one entry per CDR3 protein. The profile shows 66,000 or so distinct CDR3 sequences, around 5% of them singletons. PBMCs stored at -80 C, 2 million in total, were the source of the unsorted libraries.

V and J are TRBV4-1 and TRBJ2-7, with D tentatively TRBD1 or TRBD2 (6 bases each). The TCR originated in a woman in her twenties or thirties with multiple sclerosis. Sequencing was carried out using PBMCs. Here the CDR3 DNA reads TGCGCCAGCAGCCAAGGTTTTGGGGGGCCGGTGGGCTACGAGCAGTACTTC. Translating gives CASSQGFGGPVGYEQYF.